This T cell receptor (beta chain) emerged from a study of blood T cell repertoires in COVID-19. The wider study: Acute and convalescent COVID-19 specimens originated in the United States, Italy and Spain. Nucleic acid was either cDNA or gDNA, and it came from T cells, B-cell-depleted T cells, or PBMCs.

V lost 8 bases to trimming and J lost 4 bases, with 8 bases between them. The CDR3 has 11 residues. Per the authors' pipeline: Amplified reference gene primers provided the basis for estimating nucleated cell counts. Produced via immunoSEQ multiplex PCR; TCRdb's table is partial and in-frame only. D and trimming come from the DNA, and the V and J calls and clone size come from that table. Of about 210,000 clones in the sample, 75% to 90% are singletons; the top ten hold about 4.8%. This rearrangement joins TRBV12-3 or TRBV12-4 to TRBJ2-5; D not resolved. Sample: peripheral blood. This TCR was recovered from a woman aged 40 to 49 with acute or convalescent COVID-19. The CDR3 nucleotides read TGTGCCAGCCGCTCGGGAGAGACCCAGTACTTC. Its translation: CASRSGETQYF.